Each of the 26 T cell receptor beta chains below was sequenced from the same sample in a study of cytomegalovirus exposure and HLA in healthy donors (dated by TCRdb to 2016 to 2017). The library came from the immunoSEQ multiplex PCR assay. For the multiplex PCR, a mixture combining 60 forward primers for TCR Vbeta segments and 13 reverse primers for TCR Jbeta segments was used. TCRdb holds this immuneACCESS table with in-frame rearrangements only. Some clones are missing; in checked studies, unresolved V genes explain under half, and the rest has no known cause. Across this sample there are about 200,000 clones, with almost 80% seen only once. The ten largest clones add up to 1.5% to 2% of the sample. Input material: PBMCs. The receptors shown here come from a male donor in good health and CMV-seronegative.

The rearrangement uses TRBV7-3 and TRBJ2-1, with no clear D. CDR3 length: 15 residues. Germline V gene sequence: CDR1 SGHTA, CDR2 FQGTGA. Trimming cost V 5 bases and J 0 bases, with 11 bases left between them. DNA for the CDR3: TGTGCCAGCAGCCCTCTAGTAACCTCCTACAATGAGCAGTTCTTC. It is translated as CASSPLVTSYNEQFF.

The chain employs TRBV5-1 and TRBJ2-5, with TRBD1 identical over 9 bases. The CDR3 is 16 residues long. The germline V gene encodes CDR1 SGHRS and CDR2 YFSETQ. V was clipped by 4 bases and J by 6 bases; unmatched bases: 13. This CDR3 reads CASSRITGGAIKTQYF. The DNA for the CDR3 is TGCGCCAGCAGCCGCATCACAGGGGGCGCAATAAAGACCCAGTACTTC.

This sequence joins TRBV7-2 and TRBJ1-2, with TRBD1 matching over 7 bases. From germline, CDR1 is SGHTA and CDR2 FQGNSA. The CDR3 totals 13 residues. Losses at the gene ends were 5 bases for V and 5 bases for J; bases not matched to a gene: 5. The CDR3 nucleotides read TGTGCCAGCAGCACTACAGGGGATTATGGCTACACCTTC. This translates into CASSTTGDYGYTF.

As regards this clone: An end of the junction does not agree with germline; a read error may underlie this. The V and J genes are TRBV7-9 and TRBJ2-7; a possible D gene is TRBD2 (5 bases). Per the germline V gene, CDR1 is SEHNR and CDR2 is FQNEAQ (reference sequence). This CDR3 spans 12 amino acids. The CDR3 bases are TGTTCCAGCAGCTTCCCGGGATACGAGCAGTACTTC. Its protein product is CSSSFPGYEQYF.

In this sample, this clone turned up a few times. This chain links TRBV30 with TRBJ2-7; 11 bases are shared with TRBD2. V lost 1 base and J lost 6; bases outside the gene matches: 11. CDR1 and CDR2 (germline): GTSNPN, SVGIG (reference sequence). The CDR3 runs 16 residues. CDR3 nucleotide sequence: TGTGCCTGGAGTGCACCAGGACTAGCGGGTAACGGCGAGCAGTACTTC. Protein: CAWSAPGLAGNGEQYF.

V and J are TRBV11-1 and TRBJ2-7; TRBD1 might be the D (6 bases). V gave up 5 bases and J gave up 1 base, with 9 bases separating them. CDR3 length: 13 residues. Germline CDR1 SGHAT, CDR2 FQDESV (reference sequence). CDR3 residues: CASSPTGSYEQYF. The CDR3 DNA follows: TGTGCCAGCAGCCCAACAGGGTCCTACGAGCAGTACTTC. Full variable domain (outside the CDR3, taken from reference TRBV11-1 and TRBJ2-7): EAEVAQSPRYKITEKSQAVAFWCDPISGHATLYWYRQILGQGPELLVQFQDESVVDDSQLPKDRFSAERLKGVDSTLKIQPAELGDSAMYLCASSPTGSYEQYFGPGTRLTVT.

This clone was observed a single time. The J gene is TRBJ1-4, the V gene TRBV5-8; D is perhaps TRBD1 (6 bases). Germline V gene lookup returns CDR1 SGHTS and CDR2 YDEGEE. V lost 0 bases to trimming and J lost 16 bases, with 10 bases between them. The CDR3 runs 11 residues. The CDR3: CASSLDQGRFF. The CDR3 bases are TGTGCCAGCAGCTTGGATCAGGGGCGGTTTTTT.

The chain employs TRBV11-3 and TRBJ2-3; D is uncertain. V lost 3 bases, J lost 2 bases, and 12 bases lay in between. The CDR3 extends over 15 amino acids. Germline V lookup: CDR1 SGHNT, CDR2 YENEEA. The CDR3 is CASSFTCGDTDTQYF. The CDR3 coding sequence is TGTGCCAGCAGCTTCACCTGTGGAGACACAGATACGCAGTATTTT.

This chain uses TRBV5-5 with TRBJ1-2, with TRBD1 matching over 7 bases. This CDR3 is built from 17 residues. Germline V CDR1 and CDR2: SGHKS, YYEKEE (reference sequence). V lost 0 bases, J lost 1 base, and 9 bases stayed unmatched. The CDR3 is CASSLEGLGQVNYGYTF. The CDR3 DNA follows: TGTGCCAGCAGCTTGGAAGGTCTTGGACAGGTTAACTATGGCTACACCTTC.

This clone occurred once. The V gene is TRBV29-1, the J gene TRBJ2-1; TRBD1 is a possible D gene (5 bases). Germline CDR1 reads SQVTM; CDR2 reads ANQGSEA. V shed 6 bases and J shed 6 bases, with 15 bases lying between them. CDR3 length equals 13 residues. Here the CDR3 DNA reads TGCAGCGTAAAGGGGCGGCTCTCCAATGAGCAGTTCTTC. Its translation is CSVKGRLSNEQFF.

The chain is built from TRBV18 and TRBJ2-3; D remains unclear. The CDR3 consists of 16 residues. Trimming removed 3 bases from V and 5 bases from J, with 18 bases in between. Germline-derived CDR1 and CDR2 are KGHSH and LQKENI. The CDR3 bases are TGTGCCAGCTCACCCATGACAATCTCGCTCAGAGATACGCAGTATTTT. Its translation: CASSPMTISLRDTQYF.

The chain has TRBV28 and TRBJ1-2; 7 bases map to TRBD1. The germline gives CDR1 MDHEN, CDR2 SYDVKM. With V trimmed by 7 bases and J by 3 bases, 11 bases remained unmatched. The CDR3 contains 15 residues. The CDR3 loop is CASNDLVGTDYGYTF. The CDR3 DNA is TGTGCCAGCAACGACCTGGTGGGGACAGACTATGGCTACACCTTC.

The CDR3 loop is CASSPDSYYGYTF. Written as DNA, the CDR3 is TGTGCCAGCAGCCCGGACAGTTACTATGGCTACACCTTC. The V gene is TRBV7-3, the J gene TRBJ1-2; TRBD1 might be the D (6 bases). This CDR3 has 13 residues. Germline loops: CDR1 SGHTA, CDR2 FQGTGA. Trimming stripped 5 bases from V and 3 bases from J, with 10 bases between.

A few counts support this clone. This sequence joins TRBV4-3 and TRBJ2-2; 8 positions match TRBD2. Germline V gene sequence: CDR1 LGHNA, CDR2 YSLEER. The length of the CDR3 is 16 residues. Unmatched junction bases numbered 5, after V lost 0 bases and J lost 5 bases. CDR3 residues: CASSQDGGARTGELFF. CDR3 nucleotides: TGCGCCAGCAGCCAAGACGGGGGGGCGCGAACCGGGGAGCTGTTTTTT.

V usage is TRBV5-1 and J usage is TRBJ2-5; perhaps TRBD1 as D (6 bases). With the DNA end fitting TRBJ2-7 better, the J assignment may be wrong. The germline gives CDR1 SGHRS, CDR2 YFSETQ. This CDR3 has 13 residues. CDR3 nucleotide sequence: TGCGCCAGCAGCTACAGGGACGGCTACGAGCAGTACTTC. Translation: CASSYRDGYEQYF.

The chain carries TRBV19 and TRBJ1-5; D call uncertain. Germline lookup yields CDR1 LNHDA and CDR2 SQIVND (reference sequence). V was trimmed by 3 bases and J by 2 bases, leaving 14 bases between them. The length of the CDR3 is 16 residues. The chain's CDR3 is CASSIEGGRGNQPQHF. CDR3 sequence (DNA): TGTGCCAGTAGTATTGAGGGTGGGAGAGGCAATCAGCCCCAGCATTTT.

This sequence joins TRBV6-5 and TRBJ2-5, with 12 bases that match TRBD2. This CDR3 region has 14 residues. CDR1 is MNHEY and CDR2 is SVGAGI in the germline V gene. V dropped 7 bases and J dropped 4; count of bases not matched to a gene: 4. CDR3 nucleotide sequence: TGTGCCAGCAAACGACTAGCGGGAGTAGAGACCCAGTACTTC. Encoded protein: CASKRLAGVETQYF.

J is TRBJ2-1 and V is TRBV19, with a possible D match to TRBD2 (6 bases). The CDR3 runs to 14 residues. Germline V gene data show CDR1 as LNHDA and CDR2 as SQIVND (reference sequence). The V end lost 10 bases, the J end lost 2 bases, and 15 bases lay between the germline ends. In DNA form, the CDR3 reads TGTGCCACCCTCGGGGGTGGGGCCTACAATGAGCAGTTCTTC. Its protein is CATLGGGAYNEQFF.

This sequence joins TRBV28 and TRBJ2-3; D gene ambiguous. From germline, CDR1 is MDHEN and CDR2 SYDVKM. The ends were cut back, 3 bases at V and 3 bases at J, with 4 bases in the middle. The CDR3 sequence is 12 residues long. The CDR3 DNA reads TGTGCCAGCAGTTTCCAAACAGATACGCAGTATTTT. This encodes CASSFQTDTQYF. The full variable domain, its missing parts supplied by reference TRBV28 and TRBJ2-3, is DVKVTQSSRYLVKRTGEKVFLECVQDMDHENMFWYRQDPGLGLRLIYFSYDVKMKEKGDIPEGYSVSREKKERFSLILESASTNQTSMYLCASSFQTDTQYFGPGTRLTVL.

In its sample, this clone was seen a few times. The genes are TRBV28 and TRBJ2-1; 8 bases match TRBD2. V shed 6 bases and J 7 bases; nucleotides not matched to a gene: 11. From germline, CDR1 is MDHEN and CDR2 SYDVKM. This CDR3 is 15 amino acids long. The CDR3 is CASSSQTSAVNEQFF. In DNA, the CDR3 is TGTGCCAGCAGCTCCCAGACTAGCGCCGTAAATGAGCAGTTCTTC.

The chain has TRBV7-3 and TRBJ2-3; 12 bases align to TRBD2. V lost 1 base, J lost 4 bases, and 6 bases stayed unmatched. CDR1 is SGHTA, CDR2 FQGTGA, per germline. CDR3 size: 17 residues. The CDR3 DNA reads TGTGCCAGCAGCTTAATGTCTAGCGGGGGGGCAGCAGATACGCAGTATTTT. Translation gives CASSLMSSGGAADTQYF.

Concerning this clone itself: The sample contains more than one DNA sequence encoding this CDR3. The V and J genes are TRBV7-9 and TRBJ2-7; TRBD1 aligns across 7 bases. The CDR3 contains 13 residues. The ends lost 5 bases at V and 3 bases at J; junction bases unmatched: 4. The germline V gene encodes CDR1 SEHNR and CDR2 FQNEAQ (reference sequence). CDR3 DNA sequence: TGTGCCAGCAGCCCGGGACAGTACTACGAGCAGTACTTC. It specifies CASSPGQYYEQYF. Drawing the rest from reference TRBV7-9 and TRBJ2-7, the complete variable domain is DTGVSQNPRHKITKRGQNVTFRCDPISEHNRLYWYRQTLGQGPEFLTYFQNEAQLEKSRLLSDRFSAERPKGSFSTLEIQRTEQGDSAMYLCASSPGQYYEQYFGPGTRLTVT.

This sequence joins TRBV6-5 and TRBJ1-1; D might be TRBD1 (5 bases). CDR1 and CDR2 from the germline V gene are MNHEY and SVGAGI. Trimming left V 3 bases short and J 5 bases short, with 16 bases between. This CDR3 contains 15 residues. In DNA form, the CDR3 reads TGTGCCAGCAGTTATTTCGCAACTGGGGGGACTGAAGCTTTCTTT. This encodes CASSYFATGGTEAFF.

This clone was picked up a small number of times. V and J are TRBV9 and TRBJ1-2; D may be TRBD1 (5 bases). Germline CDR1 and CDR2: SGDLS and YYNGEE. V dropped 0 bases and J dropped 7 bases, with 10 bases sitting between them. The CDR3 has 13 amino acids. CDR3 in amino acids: CASSVEGNGGYTF. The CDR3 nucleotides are TGTGCCAGCAGCGTAGAGGGGAACGGTGGCTACACCTTC. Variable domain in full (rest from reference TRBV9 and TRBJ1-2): DSGVTQTPKHLITATGQRVTLRCSPRSGDLSVYWYQQSLDQGLQFLIQYYNGEERAKGNILERFSAQQFPDLHSELNLSSLELGDSALYFCASSVEGNGGYTFGSGTRLTVV.

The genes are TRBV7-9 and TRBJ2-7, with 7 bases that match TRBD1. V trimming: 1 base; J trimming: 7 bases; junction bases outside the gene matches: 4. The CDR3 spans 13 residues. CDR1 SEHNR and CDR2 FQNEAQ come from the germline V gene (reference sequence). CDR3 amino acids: CASSLETGWEQYF. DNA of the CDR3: TGTGCCAGCAGCTTAGAGACAGGGTGGGAGCAGTACTTC.

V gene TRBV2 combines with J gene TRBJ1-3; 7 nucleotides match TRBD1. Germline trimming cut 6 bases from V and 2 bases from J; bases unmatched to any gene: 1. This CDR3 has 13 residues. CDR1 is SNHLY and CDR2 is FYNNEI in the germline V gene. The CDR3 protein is CASRDRAGNTIYF. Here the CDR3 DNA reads TGTGCCAGCAGAGACAGGGCTGGAAACACCATATATTTT.